This entry describes one T cell receptor (beta chain). Its target antigen remains unknown. The record has no base qualities; no much larger clone is one base away. These data originate in a study of blood T cell repertoires in COVID-19 (dated by TCRdb to 2018 to 2020). For the study in its entirety: The collaborator samples originated in the United States, Italy and Spain and spanned the acute and convalescent phases of COVID-19. The dataset comprised deeply sampled blood TCRbeta repertoires from subjects exposed to, actively infected with, or recovered from COVID-19. Where available, HLA class I and class II types were obtained from metadata supplied by the sample provider rather than from assay-based typing. A freely available public database, intended as a resource for researchers studying the immune response to SARS-CoV-2, is where the repertoires were released. Samples were obtained from the ongoing ImmuneRACE study (first 160 participants) and from some 1,200 subjects provided by 6 global collaborators. The material from the prospective study consisted of cDNA or gDNA derived from T cells, B-cell-depleted T cells, or PBMCs. Nearly every sample came with metadata listing a de-identified subject ID, COVID-19 status, age in years and sex.

TCRbeta CDR3 regions were amplified from genomic DNA by means of the immunoSEQ Assay, a bias-controlled multiplex PCR. For the original study's pipeline: Nucleated cell counts per sample were estimated from amplification of reference gene primers within the assay. To quantify the absolute abundance of each unique TCRbeta CDR3 rearrangement, sequence reads were collapsed and filtered. Productive Simpson clonality was computed per sample as the square root of Simpson's diversity index over productive rearrangements. The immuneACCESS repertoire file appears here via TCRdb, limited to in-frame rearrangements. These files lack a portion of the clones; in checked studies, under half of the deficit traces to unresolved V genes, and the cause of the others is not known. The DNA gave D and trimming, while V, J and clone size come from that table. The table for this sample lists tens of thousands of clones; less than 90% of them were counted only once. 18% of the sample rests with the top ten.

General findings and caveats noted by the study authors: Clinical and demographic metadata were provided uncurated, with the amount varying by source and participant.

Collaborating institutions collected whole blood in K2EDTA tubes following their own protocols. Collaborator samples were shipped for TCRbeta analysis as frozen whole blood, isolated PBMCs, or DNA extracted from either sample type. The junction carries 14 bases between V and J, which are trimmed by 1 base and 1 base respectively. The CDR3 starts with the cysteine, ends with the phenylalanine, and has 16 residues. The retained sequence is limited to the CDR3, 48 bases, with the frame set at the first base. Per the germline V gene, SGHRS is the CDR1 and YFSETQ is the CDR2. The chain is assembled from TRBV5-1 and TRBJ1-1; TRBD1 could be the D gene, as 6 bases match. The sequencing sample was made of peripheral blood. The TCR sequence derives from an elderly woman with acute or convalescent COVID-19. The CDR3 region has the sequence CASSLNLLTGNTEAFF. The base sequence is TGCGCCAGCAGCTTGAACCTTCTGACAGGGAACACTGAAGCTTTCTTT.